One sample yielded the 5 T cell receptor beta chains listed below, sequenced in a study of blood T cell repertoires in COVID-19. Sequencing was performed with immunoSEQ multiplex PCR; in TCRdb, only in-frame clones are kept and a portion is missing. The table records fewer than 75,000 clones, just under 90% of them present only once. Sequenced material: peripheral blood. The receptors were sampled from a man in his sixties with acute or convalescent COVID-19.

The rearrangement links TRBV18 to TRBJ2-7; 9 bases fit TRBD1. J gave up 1 base and V 6 bases, and 13 bases lay outside the gene matches. Looked up from germline, CDR1 is KGHSH and CDR2 is LQKENI. This CDR3 spans 17 amino acids. The CDR3, as DNA: TGTGCCAGCTCCACACAGGGCCGCGGACAGGGGTCCTACGAGCAGTACTTC. Its protein product is CASSTQGRGQGSYEQYF.

The rearrangement links TRBV13 to TRBJ1-1, with TRBD1 identical over 10 bases. With V trimmed by 3 bases and J by 12 bases, 16 bases remained unmatched. Looked up from germline, CDR1 is PRHDT and CDR2 is FYEKMQ (reference sequence). The CDR3 runs to 16 residues. Written as DNA, the CDR3 is TGTGCCAGCAGCTTCCGAACTCCTAGGGGACAGGGGAACCCTTTCTTT. Translation: CASSFRTPRGQGNPFF.

The CDR3 here is CAWSVQKAGGPTQYF. Written as DNA, the CDR3 is TGTGCCTGGAGTGTACAAAAAGCGGGGGGGCCTACCCAGTACTTC. The chain combines TRBV30 with TRBJ2-5; 10 nucleotides align to TRBD2. The CDR3 is 15 amino acids. Germline values: CDR1 GTSNPN, CDR2 SVGIG (reference sequence). With 0 bases clipped from V and 8 bases from J, the junction kept 9 bases outside the gene matches.

This clone appeared a single time. The chain is built from TRBV21-1 and TRBJ2-7; the table's D call, TRBD1, has no DNA check behind it. TRBV21-1 is reported as a pseudogene. This CDR3 contains 15 residues. CDR3 DNA sequence: TGTGCCAGCAGCAAAGACGGCAGGGACTCCTACGAGCAGTACTTC. Residues: CASSKDGRDSYEQYF.

J is TRBJ1-1 and V is TRBV5-1, with TRBD1 matching 9 bases. Germline V lookup: CDR1 SGHRS, CDR2 YFSETQ. CDR3 length equals 16 residues. Trimming cost V 4 bases and J 1 base; bases outside gene matches: 8. CDR3 residues: CASSNLDRGSNTEAFF. DNA of the CDR3: TGCGCCAGCAGCAACTTAGACAGGGGGTCGAACACTGAAGCTTTCTTT.